This passage covers 3 T cell receptor beta chains from one sample sequenced in a study of human T cells and chemical hapten exposure. From the RACE reads, TCRdb called clonotypes with MiXCR, one entry per CDR3 protein. The table has around 340,000 distinct CDR3 sequences, around 7% seen once. Time point defined: patch test 1, 2 weeks after DPC sensitization. As to treatment: therapeutic diphenylcyclopropenone sensitization with weekly scalp DPC. Here the sequenced sample was whole blood, taken in connection with sensitization to the hapten diphenylcyclopropenone (DPC). All receptors come from a woman under 30 with alopecia areata. Some clones in this sample may be carry-over from other donors' samples.

This clonotype was counted at least ten times. The rearrangement uses TRBV7-2 and TRBJ2-7; D tentatively fits TRBD1 or TRBD2 (5 bases each). V was clipped by 7 bases and J by 7 bases, with 23 bases between them. CDR3 length: 15 amino acids. Per the germline V gene, CDR1 is SGHTA and CDR2 is FQGNSA. The CDR3 protein is CASNLGVTGMGEQYF. The CDR3 nucleotides read TGTGCCAGCAACCTAGGGGTCACGGGGATGGGGGAGCAGTACTTC.

The rearrangement joins TRBV7-2 to TRBJ1-6; no reliable D call. Germline V gives CDR1 SGHTA, CDR2 FQGNSA. V was trimmed by 6 bases and J by 8 bases, leaving 20 bases between them. The CDR3 has 16 amino acids. The DNA for the CDR3 is TGTGCCAGCAGAACAAACTCCGGGCCCTCAGATTCACCCCTCCACTTT. Protein product: CASRTNSGPSDSPLHF.

This clonotype was seen a few times. V and J are TRBV12-3 or TRBV12-4 and TRBJ2-1, with TRBD2 identical over 7 bases. With V trimmed by 3 bases and J by 8 bases, 7 bases remained unmatched. This CDR3 has 14 amino acids. In nucleotides, the CDR3 is TGTGCCAGCAGTTTGAGGCGGGGGAAGGATGAGCAGTTCTTC. Translating it yields CASSLRRGKDEQFF.